This TCR beta chain appears in the sequencing data of a study of blood T cell repertoires in COVID-19. Looking at the study overall: Italy, Spain and the United States were the sources of the convalescent and acute COVID-19 samples. PBMCs, B-cell-depleted T cells, or T cells were the source of the cDNA or gDNA that made up the material.

Looked up from germline, CDR1 is SGHTA and CDR2 is FQGNSA. The CDR3 has 13 amino acids. V was shortened by 5 bases and J by 3 bases, with 11 bases between the two germline ends. Per the authors' pipeline: Nucleated cell counts were estimated from reference gene primer amplification. TCRdb's table, derived via immunoSEQ multiplex PCR, lists solely in-frame clones and lacks some. That table gives V, J and clone size, and the DNA gave D and trimming. The table has tens of thousands of clones, about four fifths seen once. The rearrangement links TRBV7-2 to TRBJ2-7, with D maybe TRBD1 (5 bases). The source is a human donor in a cohort sampled during active or convalescent COVID-19. Sequencing was carried out using peripheral blood. DNA of the CDR3: TGTGCCAGCAGCACTGGACATCTCTACGAGCAGTACTTC. The encoded protein is CASSTGHLYEQYF.